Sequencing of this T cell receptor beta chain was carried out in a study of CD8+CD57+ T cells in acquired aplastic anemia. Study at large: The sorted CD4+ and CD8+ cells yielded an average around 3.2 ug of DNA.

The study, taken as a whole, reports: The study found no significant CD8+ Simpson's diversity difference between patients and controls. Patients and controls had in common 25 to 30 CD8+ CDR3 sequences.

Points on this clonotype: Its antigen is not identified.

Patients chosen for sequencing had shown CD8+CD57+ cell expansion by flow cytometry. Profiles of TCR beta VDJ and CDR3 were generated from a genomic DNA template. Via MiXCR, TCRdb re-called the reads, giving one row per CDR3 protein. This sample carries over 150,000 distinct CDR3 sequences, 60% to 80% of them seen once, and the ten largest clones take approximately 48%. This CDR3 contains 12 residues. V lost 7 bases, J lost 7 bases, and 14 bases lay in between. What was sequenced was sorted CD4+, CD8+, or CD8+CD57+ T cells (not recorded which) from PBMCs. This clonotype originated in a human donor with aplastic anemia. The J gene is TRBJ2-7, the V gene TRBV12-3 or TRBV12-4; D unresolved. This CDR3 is CASTFGFMEQYF. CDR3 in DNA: TGTGCCAGCACATTCGGTTTTATGGAGCAGTACTTC.